This record looks at one T cell receptor (beta chain) sequence and its context. Its cognate antigen is unknown. These data come from a study of graft-versus-host responses after intestinal transplantation. Using immunoSEQ multiplex PCR, the repertoire was profiled, and TCRdb retains in-frame clones only, with some absent. Counted here are 90,000 to 120,000 clones, approximately 90% occurring once; the ten biggest clones make up less than 0.8%. Germline-derived CDR1 and CDR2 are MGHRA and YSYEKL. The CDR3 extends over 15 amino acids. The V and J ends lost 0 bases and 6 bases, in that order; junction bases with no gene match: 6.

The specimen comprised unstimulated CD4+ T cells sorted from spleen or lymph node cells, sampled before transplant. V usage is TRBV4-1 and J usage is TRBJ2-5; TRBD2 aligns across 8 bases. The TCR was taken from a human donor who was the organ donor for an intestinal transplant. Here the CDR3 DNA reads TGCGCCAGCAGCCAAGAGAGCGGGAGAATAAAGACCCAGTACTTC. Residues: CASSQESGRIKTQYF.